Shown below are 18 T cell receptor beta chains from a single sample sequenced in a study of post-analysis software for immune sequencing data. Overall study findings and caveats: About five TRBV segments (TRBV5-6, TRBV5-1 and TRBV20-1 among them) occurred more frequently in patients than in controls.

Tagging with unique molecular identifiers was a feature of the TCR beta cDNA libraries. In TCRdb, the PCR reads were re-called with MiXCR into one record per CDR3 protein. The sample holds 450,000 or so distinct CDR3 sequences, approximately 46% seen once. These receptors have no known antigen. Sequencing used blood. These receptor sequences come from a girl between 10 and 17 years old with multiple sclerosis.

This clonotype was picked up a small number of times. This chain connects TRBV9 to TRBJ2-1, with D maybe TRBD2 (6 bases). The CDR3 has 15 amino acids. From germline, CDR1 is SGDLS and CDR2 YYNGEE. V lost 3 bases and J lost 0, with 10 bases in between. The chain's CDR3 is CASSGAGSSYNEQFF. CDR3 bases: TGTGCCAGCAGCGGGGCGGGGAGCTCCTACAATGAGCAGTTCTTC. Full variable domain (outside the CDR3, taken from reference TRBV9 and TRBJ2-1): DSGVTQTPKHLITATGQRVTLRCSPRSGDLSVYWYQQSLDQGLQFLIQYYNGEERAKGNILERFSAQQFPDLHSELNLSSLELGDSALYFCASSGAGSSYNEQFFGPGTRLTVL.

This chain uses TRBV7-9 with TRBJ2-1; TRBD2 agrees at 7 bases. Per the germline V gene, CDR1 is SEHNR and CDR2 is FQNEAQ (reference sequence). J gave up 3 bases and V 4 bases, and 9 bases lay outside the gene matches. The CDR3 loop spans 16 amino acids. CDR3 in amino acids: CASSSRLGDYYNEQFF. CDR3 nucleotide sequence: TGTGCCAGCAGCTCCAGGTTAGGGGACTACTACAATGAGCAGTTCTTC.

The V call is TRBV28, the J call TRBJ2-1; D perhaps matches TRBD2 (5 bases). In germline, CDR1 is MDHEN, CDR2 SYDVKM. The ends were cut back, 8 bases at V and 4 bases at J, with 15 bases in the middle. CDR3 length equals 14 residues. As DNA, the CDR3 is TGTGCCAGCTTCCCCCCCGGGAAATACAATGAGCAGTTCTTC. It encodes CASFPPGKYNEQFF.

The chain joins TRBV27 to TRBJ2-5; D possibly uses TRBD1 or TRBD2 (5 bases each). The germline gives CDR1 MNHEY, CDR2 SMNVEV (reference sequence). Trimming left V 4 bases short and J 5 bases short, with 14 bases between. The CDR3 totals 14 residues. The CDR3 sequence: CASSSRVPGETQYF. The CDR3 DNA follows: TGTGCCAGCAGTTCCAGGGTCCCGGGGGAGACCCAGTACTTC.

This clonotype has more than one count but fewer than ten. This chain uses TRBV10-3 with TRBJ2-5, with no clear D. The germline gives CDR1 ENHRY, CDR2 SYGVKD. V lost 5 bases, J lost 0 bases, and 16 bases lay in between. The CDR3 contains 16 residues. The CDR3 reads CAISKASQLYQETQYF. As DNA, the CDR3 is TGTGCCATCAGTAAGGCTAGTCAGCTGTACCAAGAGACCCAGTACTTC.

The gene calls are TRBV3-1 and TRBJ1-1, with D tentatively TRBD1 (5 bases). Germline V gene data show CDR1 as LGHDT and CDR2 as YNNKEL (reference sequence). With 2 bases removed from V and 4 bases from J, the gap between germline ends came to 11 bases. This CDR3 has 14 residues. The CDR3 DNA is TGTGCCAGCAGCCAAATTGGGGGGAGCACTGAAGCTTTCTTT. Translating it yields CASSQIGGSTEAFF.

V gene TRBV4-1 combines with J gene TRBJ2-7; D gene uncertain. Germline CDR1 MGHRA, CDR2 YSYEKL. The CDR3 is made up of 17 amino acids. The V and J ends lost 5 bases and 0 bases respectively, with 20 bases between them. CDR3 region: CASSSLSRLTSSYEQYF. CDR3 DNA: TGCGCCAGCAGCTCCCTAAGCCGGCTAACAAGCTCCTACGAGCAGTACTTC.

V is TRBV5-1 and J is TRBJ2-3, with D unclear. This CDR3 has 13 amino acids. V lost 1 base to trimming and J lost 5 bases, with 8 bases between them. Germline V gene data show CDR1 as SGHRS and CDR2 as YFSETQ. The CDR3 loop is CASSLQPGDTQYF. The CDR3 coding sequence is TGCGCCAGCAGCTTGCAGCCCGGAGATACGCAGTATTTT.

The chain has TRBV5-1 and TRBJ2-7, with 8 bases that match TRBD2. This CDR3 has 14 amino acids. Germline lookup yields CDR1 SGHRS and CDR2 YFSETQ. V shed 6 bases and J 4 bases; nucleotides not matched to a gene: 9. CDR3 coding DNA: TGCGCCAGCACTCCGGGACTAGGGGGTTACGAGCAGTACTTC. Translated, it gives CASTPGLGGYEQYF. The full variable domain, with the rest looked up from reference TRBV5-1 and TRBJ2-7, is KAGVTQTPRYLIKTRGQQVTLSCSPISGHRSVSWYQQTPGQGLQFLFEYFSETQRNKGNFPGRFSGRQFSNSRSEMNVSTLELGDSALYLCASTPGLGGYEQYFGPGTRLTVT.

This clonotype was observed a handful of times. This sequence joins TRBV7-3 and TRBJ1-6; D not certain. The V end was cut by 5 bases, the J end by 0 bases, with 23 bases between. CDR1 SGHTA and CDR2 FQGTGA come from the germline V gene. This CDR3 is built from 20 residues. CDR3 in DNA: TGTGCCAGCAGCACCTACTCTCTGAGAGGACCGAGCTCCTATAATTCACCCCTCCACTTT. Its translation is CASSTYSLRGPSSYNSPLHF.

This clonotype has ten or more counts. The rearrangement joins TRBV5-1 to TRBJ2-5; weak D call: TRBD2 (5 bases). CDR1 is SGHRS and CDR2 is YFSETQ in the germline V gene. The CDR3 runs to 14 residues. V was pared by 6 bases and J by 3 bases, with 15 bases between. The CDR3, as DNA: TGCGCCAGCAAAGCGGAAGTAAAAAAAGAGACCCAGTACTTC. Its translation: CASKAEVKKETQYF.

The gene calls are TRBV27 and TRBJ2-5; 9 bases match TRBD1. This CDR3 is built from 13 residues. CDR1 is MNHEY, CDR2 SMNVEV, per germline (reference sequence). Trimming removed 8 bases from V and 4 bases from J; junction bases left unmatched: 5. The CDR3: CASPPDRGETQYF. CDR3 sequence (DNA): TGTGCCAGCCCCCCGGACAGGGGAGAGACCCAGTACTTC.

The rearrangement links TRBV24-1 to TRBJ2-3; 12 bases are shared with TRBD2. The J segment lost 3 bases and the V segment lost 5 bases, leaving 5 bases of the junction unmatched. The CDR3 spans 16 residues. The germline CDR1 and CDR2 sequences are KGHDR and SFDVKD. CDR3 residues: CATSGGLAGGTDTQYF. The CDR3 DNA sequence: TGTGCCACCAGTGGAGGTCTAGCGGGAGGGACAGATACGCAGTATTTT.

The chain has TRBV7-6 and TRBJ2-1; TRBD2 matches at 11 bases. The CDR3 runs 16 residues. Trimming cost V 0 bases and J 8 bases; bases outside gene matches: 6. Germline CDR1 is SGHVS and CDR2 is FNYEAQ. CDR3 residues: CASSLATSGSKHEQFF. In DNA form, the CDR3 reads TGTGCCAGCAGCTTAGCCACTAGCGGGAGTAAGCATGAGCAGTTCTTC.

This clonotype turned up a few times. The chain links TRBV11-1 to TRBJ2-1, with D unresolved. With 8 bases removed from V and 5 bases from J, the gap between germline ends came to 10 bases. Germline V gene lookup returns CDR1 SGHAT and CDR2 FQDESV (reference sequence). This CDR3 has 12 amino acids. The chain's CDR3 is CASSVGHNEQFF. The CDR3, as DNA: TGTGCCAGCTCGGTGGGCCACAATGAGCAGTTCTTC.

Turning to this clonotype: An end of the junction differs from the germline gene, which may be a read error. The gene calls are TRBV5-1 and TRBJ2-1, with 8 bases aligning to TRBD2. Germline V gives CDR1 SGHRS, CDR2 YFSETQ. The length of the CDR3 is 17 residues. The CDR3 loop is CASSLGTSSGPYSEQFF. CDR3 bases: TGCGCCAGCAGCTTGGGGACATCTAGCGGGCCATACAGTGAGCAGTTCTTC. Full variable domain (outside the CDR3, taken from reference TRBV5-1 and TRBJ2-1): KAGVTQTPRYLIKTRGQQVTLSCSPISGHRSVSWYQQTPGQGLQFLFEYFSETQRNKGNFPGRFSGRQFSNSRSEMNVSTLELGDSALYLCASSLGTSSGPYSEQFFGPGTRLTVL.

The gene calls are TRBV28 and TRBJ2-7, with D uncertain. Trimming removed 6 bases from V and 0 bases from J, with 9 bases in between. Per the germline V gene, CDR1 is MDHEN and CDR2 is SYDVKM. The CDR3 is 13 residues long. The CDR3 region has the DNA TGTGCCAGCAGGCAGCCCAGCTCCTACGAGCAGTACTTC. Protein: CASRQPSSYEQYF.

The V gene is TRBV5-6, the J gene TRBJ1-2; D is ambiguous. With 3 bases removed from V and 4 bases from J, the gap between germline ends came to 4 bases. The CDR3 runs to 11 residues. From germline, CDR1 is SGHDT and CDR2 YYEEEE. The CDR3 coding sequence is TGTGCCAGCAGCTGGAGCTATGGCTACACCTTC. Translating gives CASSWSYGYTF.